These 24 T cell receptor beta chains were sequenced from one sample in a study of T cells after yellow fever vaccination. TCRdb used MiXCR to reprocess the 5' RACE reads, holding one entry per CDR3 protein. The sample shows hundreds of thousands of distinct CDR3 sequences, around 10% of them seen only once. The sample consisted of PBMCs, taken on the day of the first yellow fever vaccination. All receptors derive from a man aged 18 to 29 who received the YFV17D yellow fever vaccine.

A few counts support this clonotype. The J gene is TRBJ1-2, the V gene TRBV7-8; 9 bases fit TRBD1. Germline V gene data show CDR1 as SGHVS and CDR2 as FQNEAQ. Trimming at V came to 4 bases and at J to 8 bases, leaving 8 bases not matched to a gene. The CDR3 covers 14 residues. CDR3 bases: TGTGCCAGCAGCTGGGGGACAGGGAGCTTCGGCTACACCTTC. It specifies CASSWGTGSFGYTF.

The sample holds a few counts of this clonotype. The chain employs TRBV10-3 and TRBJ1-5, with D possibly TRBD1 on 6 matching bases. The V and J ends lost 0 bases and 9 bases respectively, with 15 bases between them. The CDR3 loop spans 15 amino acids. Looked up from germline, CDR1 is ENHRY and CDR2 is SYGVKD. The DNA for the CDR3 is TGTGCCATCAGTGAGTCCGGGGGGCGGGTAAGGCCCCAGCATTTT. This translates into CAISESGGRVRPQHF.

This clonotype was seen a few times. This chain links TRBV5-1 with TRBJ2-5; possible D gene TRBD1, 6 bases. In germline, CDR1 is SGHRS, CDR2 YFSETQ. V was shortened by 4 bases and J by 10 bases, with 17 bases between the two germline ends. The CDR3 has 13 amino acids. The chain's CDR3 is CASSSGTTTLQYF. The CDR3 DNA follows: TGCGCCAGCAGCAGTGGGACAACGACCCTCCAGTACTTC.

This clonotype has more than one count but fewer than ten. The chain combines TRBV11-2 with TRBJ2-1; TRBD1 is a possible D gene (6 bases). The CDR3 covers 17 residues. The V and J ends lost 5 bases and 8 bases respectively, with 25 bases between them. Germline V gene data show CDR1 as SGHAT and CDR2 as FQNNGV. This CDR3 is CASSPRPYLNRVDEQFF. The CDR3 region has the DNA TGTGCCAGCAGCCCGAGACCCTATTTAAACAGGGTTGATGAGCAGTTCTTC.

The gene calls are TRBV28 and TRBJ2-3, with TRBD2 matching over 7 bases. This CDR3 spans 16 amino acids. The ends lost 4 bases at V and 2 bases at J; junction bases unmatched: 9. Germline loops: CDR1 MDHEN, CDR2 SYDVKM. In DNA form, the CDR3 reads TGTGCCAGCAGTTCGTCCGGAGCGGGGTACACAGATACGCAGTATTTT. The encoded protein is CASSSSGAGYTDTQYF. Full variable domain (missing parts from reference TRBV28 and TRBJ2-3): DVKVTQSSRYLVKRTGEKVFLECVQDMDHENMFWYRQDPGLGLRLIYFSYDVKMKEKGDIPEGYSVSREKKERFSLILESASTNQTSMYLCASSSSGAGYTDTQYFGPGTRLTVL.

The chain couples TRBV5-5 to TRBJ2-5, with D unclear. This CDR3 is built from 13 residues. The V gene's germline CDR1 is SGHKS and CDR2 YYEKEE (reference sequence). The V end lost 0 bases, the J end lost 4 bases, and 7 bases lay between the germline ends. As DNA, the CDR3 is TGTGCCAGCAGCTTGGAGGTGGTAGAGACCCAGTACTTC. This sequence encodes CASSLEVVETQYF. Based on the CDR3 plus reference TRBV5-5 and TRBJ2-5, the full variable domain is DAGVTQSPTHLIKTRGQQVTLRCSPISGHKSVSWYQQVLGQGPQFIFQYYEKEERGRGNFPDRFSARQFPNYSSELNVNALLLGDSALYLCASSLEVVETQYFGPGTRLLVL.

The genes are TRBV20-1 and TRBJ1-1, with a weak D call TRBD1 (6 bases). Germline V CDR1 and CDR2: DFQATT, SNEGSKA (reference sequence). The CDR3 is 15 amino acids. V was cut by 5 bases and J by 1 base, with 17 bases left in between. The DNA of the CDR3 is TGCAGTGCTTCTAAAACAGGGAGAAGGAACACTGAAGCTTTCTTT. It encodes CSASKTGRRNTEAFF.

This clonotype was seen ten or more times. The chain carries TRBV5-1 and TRBJ2-1; a weak D match, TRBD1 (5 bases). The CDR3 runs to 14 residues. V lost 2 bases and J lost 4, with 10 bases in between. Germline values: CDR1 SGHRS, CDR2 YFSETQ. The CDR3 DNA reads TGCGCCAGCAGCTTTGAGAAGGGGTACAATGAGCAGTTCTTC. Amino acids: CASSFEKGYNEQFF.

For this clonotype: The junction differs from germline at one of its ends, possibly a read error. The chain couples TRBV7-2 to TRBJ2-3; no clear D gene. Germline V CDR1 and CDR2: SGHTA, FQGNSA. The CDR3 runs 16 residues. The CDR3 sequence is CASSLVSDGYADTQYF. The DNA of the CDR3 is TGTGCCAGCAGTTTAGTAAGTGACGGGTACGCAGATACGCAGTATTTT.

This chain uses TRBV12-3 or TRBV12-4 with TRBJ2-7, with 8 bases aligning to TRBD2. V lost 6 bases to trimming and J lost 2 bases; unmatched junction nucleotides: 3. This CDR3 is built from 13 residues. The CDR3 region has the DNA TGTGCCAGCAGCACGCGGGGGGCCTACGAGCAGTACTTC. Translated: CASSTRGAYEQYF.

This rearrangement joins TRBV7-2 to TRBJ2-1, with TRBD2 matching 12 bases. CDR3 length: 18 residues. V shed 0 bases, J shed 6 bases, and the junction held 9 bases outside the gene matches. Per germline, CDR1 SGHTA and CDR2 FQGNSA. CDR3 coding DNA: TGTGCCAGCAGCTTAGCGCGAGCTAGCGGGGGGGCGGGCAATGAGCAGTTCTTC. Amino acid sequence: CASSLARASGGAGNEQFF.

The CDR3 nucleotides read TGTGCCAGCAGCGTCGGGGGCGCGATCAAGCCCCAGCATTTT. Translated, it gives CASSVGGAIKPQHF. The chain uses TRBV7-2 and TRBJ1-5; weak D call: TRBD1 (6 bases). Trimming removed 5 bases from V and 8 bases from J, with 16 bases in between. This CDR3 comprises 14 residues. CDR1 is SGHTA, CDR2 FQGNSA, per germline.

The chain employs TRBV27 and TRBJ2-7, with D perhaps being TRBD1 or TRBD2 (5 bases each). The V end lost 3 bases, the J end lost 7 bases, and 19 bases lay between the germline ends. The V gene's germline CDR1 is MNHEY and CDR2 SMNVEV (reference sequence). The CDR3 is 15 amino acids. CDR3: CASSFSGTLRVEQYF. CDR3 coding DNA: TGTGCCAGCAGTTTCTCCGGGACCCTCCGGGTGGAGCAGTACTTC.

This chain uses TRBV6-1 with TRBJ1-3, with 7 bases identical to TRBD1. Trimming at V came to 7 bases and at J to 0 bases, leaving 6 bases not matched to a gene. This CDR3 is built from 15 residues. Per the germline V gene, CDR1 is MNHNS and CDR2 is SASEGT. CDR3 in DNA: TGTGCCAGCAACGACAGGGCCCTCTCTGGAAACACCATATATTTT. Encoded protein: CASNDRALSGNTIYF.

This CDR3 reads CASSQVPGGDGANVLTF. In DNA form, the CDR3 reads TGCGCCAGCAGCCAAGTACCTGGAGGGGACGGGGCCAACGTCCTGACTTTC. The rearrangement joins TRBV4-3 to TRBJ2-6; the D gene is possibly TRBD2 (6 bases). V lost 1 base and J lost 4, with 14 bases in between. CDR3 length equals 17 residues. Per germline, CDR1 LGHNA and CDR2 YSLEER.

Details on this clonotype: An end of the junction differs from the germline gene, which may be a read error. In DNA, the CDR3 is TGTGCCAGCAGTGAAGACCCTAGCGGGGCCTCCTACAATGTGCAGTTCTTC. It yields the protein CASSEDPSGASYNVQFF. V usage is TRBV6-1 and J usage is TRBJ2-1; 9 bases match TRBD2. Germline lookup yields CDR1 MNHNS and CDR2 SASEGT. The CDR3 runs 17 residues.

V is TRBV6-2 or TRBV6-3 and J is TRBJ1-6, with TRBD1 as a possible D gene (5 bases). The CDR3 runs to 15 residues. The ends were cut back, 6 bases at V and 9 bases at J, with 18 bases in the middle. From germline, CDR1 is MNHEY and CDR2 SVGEGT. In nucleotides, the CDR3 is TGTGCCAGCAGACCCGAAGGGGCTGTAGTTTCACCCCTCCACTTT. This gives the protein CASRPEGAVVSPLHF.

This clonotype came up many times. The J gene is TRBJ2-1, the V gene TRBV4-3, with D perhaps TRBD1 (6 bases). There are 15 residues in the CDR3. Trimming removed 1 base from V and 2 bases from J, with 9 bases in between. From germline, CDR1 is LGHNA and CDR2 YSLEER. This chain's CDR3 is CASSQADRTYNEQFF. The CDR3 DNA is TGCGCCAGCAGCCAAGCCGACAGGACCTACAATGAGCAGTTCTTC.

This clonotype was seen only a few times. CDR3 coding DNA: TGCGCCAGCAGCCTAGGTCCCCCGGTCGGGGGCGGTGAGCAGTTCTTC. It is translated as CASSLGPPVGGGEQFF. The chain combines TRBV5-1 with TRBJ2-1, with D perhaps TRBD1 or TRBD2 (6 bases each). Germline V gene lookup returns CDR1 SGHRS and CDR2 YFSETQ. The V gene lost 4 bases and the J gene lost 9 bases, with 23 bases spanning the gap. This CDR3 spans 16 amino acids. Looking up the rest from reference TRBV5-1 and TRBJ2-1 gives the full variable domain: KAGVTQTPRYLIKTRGQQVTLSCSPISGHRSVSWYQQTPGQGLQFLFEYFSETQRNKGNFPGRFSGRQFSNSRSEMNVSTLELGDSALYLCASSLGPPVGGGEQFFGPGTRLTVL.

This clonotype was counted a few times. This chain uses TRBV12-3 or TRBV12-4 with TRBJ2-2; perhaps TRBD1 as D (8 bases). The CDR3 loop spans 14 amino acids. Trimming took 10 bases from V and 3 from J, leaving 15 bases between them. CDR3 nucleotide sequence: TGTGCCACCCAACAGGGGGGGTACACCGGGGAGCTGTTTTTT. Its protein is CATQQGGYTGELFF.

The rearrangement joins TRBV20-1 to TRBJ2-1; TRBD2 matches at 8 bases. The V segment lost 3 bases and the J segment 6 bases; nucleotides outside the gene matches: 7. The CDR3 is made up of 14 amino acids. Germline-derived CDR1 and CDR2 are DFQATT and SNEGSKA (reference sequence). Here the CDR3 DNA reads TGCAGTGCTAGCGGGGGGGCAAGAAGCAATGAGCAGTTCTTC. Its protein product is CSASGGARSNEQFF.

This clonotype was counted a few times. The genes are TRBV2 and TRBJ1-6; 8 positions match TRBD1. Trimming cost V 7 bases and J 5 bases; bases outside gene matches: 4. CDR1 and CDR2 from the germline V gene are SNHLY and FYNNEI. The CDR3 consists of 14 residues. For the CDR3, the DNA is TGTGCCAGCAATCAGGGGGCCGATAATTCACCCCTCCACTTT. Translation: CASNQGADNSPLHF.

The chain has TRBV7-9 and TRBJ2-1; D perhaps matches TRBD1 (6 bases). The germline gives CDR1 SEHNR, CDR2 FQNEAQ (reference sequence). With 4 bases removed from V and 5 bases from J, the gap between germline ends came to 15 bases. The CDR3 runs 15 residues. The CDR3 is CASSSRDGTNNEQFF. The CDR3 region has the DNA TGTGCCAGCAGCTCCCGGGACGGGACAAACAATGAGCAGTTCTTC.

CDR3 amino acids: CASSFPPLDRGSYNEQFF. CDR3 nucleotides: TGTGCCAGCAGCTTCCCACCTCTGGACAGGGGGTCCTACAATGAGCAGTTCTTC. The chain employs TRBV11-1 and TRBJ2-1; 10 bases are shared with TRBD1. The CDR3 length is 18 residues. Germline CDR1 reads SGHAT; CDR2 reads FQDESV (reference sequence). The V segment lost 3 bases and the J segment 1 base; nucleotides outside the gene matches: 9.